Following are 15 T cell receptor beta chains from one sample sequenced in a study of STAT5B mutations in CD4+ large granular lymphocyte leukemia (dated by TCRdb to the early 2020s). Receptor libraries were prepared by the immunoSEQ multiplex PCR assay. Held by TCRdb, this immuneACCESS table contains in-frame sequences only and omits some clones. Under half of the omission traces to an unresolved V gene where checked; the cause of the rest is unknown. The sample yields tens of thousands of clones; 82% were counted once. The ten largest clones capture roughly 8.6% of the sample. Input material: CD4+ T cells from blood buffy coats. These receptors originate from a human donor in good health.

The V and J genes are TRBV18 and TRBJ1-3; no firm D call. Trimming removed 8 bases from V and 0 bases from J, with 11 bases in between. The CDR3 is 14 residues long. Germline V CDR1 and CDR2: KGHSH, LQKENI. The CDR3 DNA follows: TGTGCCAGCGACGAACAGAGCTCTGGAAACACCATATATTTT. Amino acids: CASDEQSSGNTIYF.

V gene TRBV19 combines with J gene TRBJ2-7, with D perhaps TRBD1 (5 bases). The V gene lost 0 bases and the J gene lost 3 bases, with 12 bases spanning the gap. CDR3 length equals 15 residues. Germline CDR1 reads LNHDA; CDR2 reads SQIVND (reference sequence). The CDR3 DNA reads as TGTGCCAGTAGTATAGATAGCCAGGGTGGCTACGAGCAGTACTTC. Its translation: CASSIDSQGGYEQYF.

The rearrangement uses TRBV28 and TRBJ1-4, with D possibly being TRBD1 (6 bases). V was pared by 2 bases and J by 8 bases, with 15 bases between. This CDR3 contains 15 residues. Germline V gene sequence: CDR1 MDHEN, CDR2 SYDVKM. The CDR3 region is CASSLGQRFSEKLFF. CDR3 nucleotides: TGTGCCAGCAGTTTAGGACAGAGGTTCAGCGAAAAACTGTTTTTT. The full variable domain, its missing parts supplied by reference TRBV28 and TRBJ1-4, is DVKVTQSSRYLVKRTGEKVFLECVQDMDHENMFWYRQDPGLGLRLIYFSYDVKMKEKGDIPEGYSVSREKKERFSLILESASTNQTSMYLCASSLGQRFSEKLFFGSGTQLSVL.

This chain uses TRBV5-6 with TRBJ1-1, with TRBD1 matching over 8 bases. This CDR3 has 15 residues. Germline lookup yields CDR1 SGHDT and CDR2 YYEEEE. V trimming: 2 bases; J trimming: 1 base; junction bases outside the gene matches: 4. The CDR3, as DNA: TGTGCCAGCAGCTTTCAGGGGGCCCCGAACACTGAAGCTTTCTTT. Translating gives CASSFQGAPNTEAFF.

The V and J genes are TRBV7-2 and TRBJ1-4; D is perhaps TRBD1 (6 bases). The V end lost 3 bases, the J end lost 12 bases, and 14 bases lay between the germline ends. The germline CDR1 and CDR2 sequences are SGHTA and FQGNSA. This CDR3 contains 13 residues. CDR3 protein: CASSFDRRRELFF. For the CDR3, the DNA is TGTGCCAGCAGCTTTGACAGGCGGAGGGAACTGTTTTTT.

A single count supports this clone. V gene TRBV18 combines with J gene TRBJ2-5; D tentatively fits TRBD1 or TRBD2 (6 bases each). V was trimmed by 6 bases and J by 4 bases, leaving 12 bases between them. CDR1 and CDR2 (germline): KGHSH, LQKENI. CDR3 size: 13 residues. The DNA for the CDR3 is TGTGCCAGCTCCCTACAGGGAGGAGAGACCCAGTACTTC. Its protein product is CASSLQGGETQYF.

The J gene is TRBJ2-7, the V gene TRBV7-2, with no clear D. The CDR3 runs to 13 residues. V shed 5 bases and J shed 2 bases, with 10 bases lying between them. Germline lookup yields CDR1 SGHTA and CDR2 FQGNSA. CDR3 bases: TGTGCCAGCAGCCCACTGTCCCCCTACGAGCAGTACTTC. Translating it yields CASSPLSPYEQYF.

This clone has only one observation. The rearrangement links TRBV5-1 to TRBJ2-3, with D possibly TRBD1 on 6 matching bases. CDR3 length equals 13 residues. Looked up from germline, CDR1 is SGHRS and CDR2 is YFSETQ. The V end lost 2 bases, the J end lost 4 bases, and 8 bases lay between the germline ends. The CDR3 nucleotides read TGCGCCAGCAGCTTAGCAGGGGCAGATACGCAGTATTTT. This encodes CASSLAGADTQYF.

The chain is built from TRBV5-6 and TRBJ1-5; D unclear. Per germline, CDR1 SGHDT and CDR2 YYEEEE. This CDR3 is 12 amino acids long. V gave up 1 base and J gave up 12 bases, with 11 bases separating them. Here the CDR3 DNA reads TGTGCCAGCAGCTTGTGGAGCGACCTCCAGCATTTT. Protein: CASSLWSDLQHF.

This chain links TRBV6-1 with TRBJ2-7, with D perhaps assigned TRBD1 or TRBD2 (5 bases each). Per germline, CDR1 MNHNS and CDR2 SASEGT. V shed 6 bases and J shed 0 bases, with 15 bases lying between them. The CDR3 has 15 amino acids. The CDR3, as DNA: TGTGCCAGCAGGGCACTAGGGGCAAGCTCCTACGAGCAGTACTTC. It is translated as CASRALGASSYEQYF.

The rearrangement joins TRBV4-2 to TRBJ2-1; no reliable D call. CDR1 is LGHNA, CDR2 YNFKEQ, per germline. V lost 1 base, J lost 2 bases, and 12 bases lay in between. The length of the CDR3 is 16 residues. The CDR3 protein is CASSQVTAQTYNEQFF. Written as DNA, the CDR3 is TGTGCCAGCAGCCAAGTTACAGCGCAGACCTACAATGAGCAGTTCTTC.

This chain uses TRBV7-2 with TRBJ2-6; 8 nucleotides agree with TRBD1. The CDR3 totals 18 residues. V dropped 0 bases and J dropped 1; count of bases not matched to a gene: 5. Germline values: CDR1 SGHTA, CDR2 FQGNSA. CDR3 nucleotide sequence: TGTGCCAGCAGCTTAGCCGGGACAGGATGGTCTGGGGCCAACGTCCTGACTTTC. Its protein is CASSLAGTGWSGANVLTF. The full variable domain, rest sourced from reference TRBV7-2 and TRBJ2-6, is GAGVSQSPSNKVTEKGKDVELRCDPISGHTALYWYRQSLGQGLEFLIYFQGNSAPDKSGLPSDRFSAERTGGSVSTLTIQRTQQEDSAVYLCASSLAGTGWSGANVLTFGAGSRLTVL.

The rearrangement uses TRBV7-9 and TRBJ2-1; 9 bases are shared with TRBD2. This CDR3 has 16 residues. Looked up from germline, CDR1 is SEHNR and CDR2 is FQNEAQ (reference sequence). V dropped 5 bases and J dropped 6; count of bases not matched to a gene: 11. CDR3: CASSQHAGGGANEQFF. CDR3 nucleotide sequence: TGTGCCAGCAGCCAGCACGCAGGCGGGGGGGCCAATGAGCAGTTCTTC. Complete variable domain (other parts from reference TRBV7-9 and TRBJ2-1): DTGVSQNPRHKITKRGQNVTFRCDPISEHNRLYWYRQTLGQGPEFLTYFQNEAQLEKSRLLSDRFSAERPKGSFSTLEIQRTEQGDSAMYLCASSQHAGGGANEQFFGPGTRLTVL.

The chain combines TRBV6-5 with TRBJ1-2, with TRBD1 identical over 7 bases. The CDR3 is 14 residues long. V lost 5 bases, J lost 5 bases, and 8 bases stayed unmatched. Germline V gene lookup returns CDR1 MNHEY and CDR2 SVGAGI. In nucleotides, the CDR3 is TGTGCCAGCAGTCTACACCAGACAGGGTATGGCTACACCTTC. Amino acids: CASSLHQTGYGYTF.

Remarks on this clone: This same CDR3 is encoded by further DNA sequences in the sample. V is TRBV5-6 and J is TRBJ2-3; 9 nucleotides match TRBD2. CDR1 is SGHDT, CDR2 YYEEEE, per germline. V was clipped by 6 bases and J by 5 bases; unmatched bases: 16. The CDR3 totals 17 residues. The CDR3, as DNA: TGTGCCAGCACCCCCGGATTGGCGGGGGGGCAGGGAGATACGCAGTATTTT. As protein: CASTPGLAGGQGDTQYF.